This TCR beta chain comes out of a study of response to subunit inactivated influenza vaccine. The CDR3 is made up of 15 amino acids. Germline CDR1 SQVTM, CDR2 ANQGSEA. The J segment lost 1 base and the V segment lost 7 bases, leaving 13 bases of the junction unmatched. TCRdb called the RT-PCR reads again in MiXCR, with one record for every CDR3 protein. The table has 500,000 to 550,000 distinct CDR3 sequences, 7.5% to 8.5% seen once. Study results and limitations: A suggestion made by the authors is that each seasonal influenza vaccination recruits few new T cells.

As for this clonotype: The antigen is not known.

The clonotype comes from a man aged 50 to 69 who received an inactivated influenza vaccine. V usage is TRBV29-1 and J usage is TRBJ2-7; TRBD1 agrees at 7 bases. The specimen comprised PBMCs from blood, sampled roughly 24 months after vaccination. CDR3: CSARTGTAGSYEQYF. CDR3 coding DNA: TGCAGCGCCAGAACCGGGACAGCCGGTTCCTACGAGCAGTACTTC.